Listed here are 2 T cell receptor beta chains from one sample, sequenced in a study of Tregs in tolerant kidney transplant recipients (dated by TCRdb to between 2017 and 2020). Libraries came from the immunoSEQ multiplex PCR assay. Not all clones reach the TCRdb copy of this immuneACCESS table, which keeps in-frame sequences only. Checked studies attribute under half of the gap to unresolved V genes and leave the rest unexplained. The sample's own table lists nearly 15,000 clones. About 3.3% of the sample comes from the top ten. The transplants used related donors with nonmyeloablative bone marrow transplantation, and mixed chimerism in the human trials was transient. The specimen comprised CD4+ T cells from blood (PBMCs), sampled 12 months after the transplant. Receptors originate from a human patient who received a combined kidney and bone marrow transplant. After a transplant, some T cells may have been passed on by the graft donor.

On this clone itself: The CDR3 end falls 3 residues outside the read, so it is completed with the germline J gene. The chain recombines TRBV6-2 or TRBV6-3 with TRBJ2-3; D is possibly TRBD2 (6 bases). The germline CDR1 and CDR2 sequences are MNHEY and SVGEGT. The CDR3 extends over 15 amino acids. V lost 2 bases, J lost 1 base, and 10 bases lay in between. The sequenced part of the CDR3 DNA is TGTGCCAGCAGTTACCGACTAGGCGGCACAGATACG. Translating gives CASSYRLGGTDT. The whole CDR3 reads CASSYRLGGTDTQYF.

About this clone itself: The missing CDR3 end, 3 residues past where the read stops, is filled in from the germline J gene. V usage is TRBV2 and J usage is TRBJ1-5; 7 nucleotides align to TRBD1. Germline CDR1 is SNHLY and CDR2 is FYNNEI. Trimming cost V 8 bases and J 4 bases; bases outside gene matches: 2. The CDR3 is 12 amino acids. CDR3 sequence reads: CASAQGNQPQHF. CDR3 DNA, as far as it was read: TGTGCCAGCGCACAGGGGAATCAGCCC.